This T cell receptor (beta chain) was identified in a study of T-cell reconstitution after alpha-beta-depleted transplantation in children. On this clonotype itself: As yet, its antigen is unknown.

Germline assignment: CDR1 SEHNR and CDR2 FQNEAQ (reference sequence). The V end lost 9 bases, the J end lost 3 bases, and 13 bases lay between the germline ends. This CDR3 contains 13 residues. Molecular barcoding with unique molecular identifiers was used for the TCRbeta library. TCRdb analysed the PCR reads with MiXCR anew, one entry per CDR3 protein. The sample carries fewer than 85,000 distinct CDR3 sequences, approximately 14% recorded once. Broader study findings: The authors attributed T-cell counts and diversity one year after transplant mostly to newly produced T cells. Where some patients showed high TCRbeta diversity at day 60, it came from recipient T cells and thymic progenitors that had survived. Several hundred expanded graft clones reportedly gave rise to the alpha-beta T cells present about two months after transplant.

The V call is TRBV7-9, the J call TRBJ2-3; a weak D match, TRBD2 (6 bases). The sample in question was PBMCs, mostly from graft donor cells, obtained 180 days after TCRalphabeta/CD19-depleted stem cell transplant. The clonotype originates from a male patient between 2 and 10 years old who had a stem cell transplant for acute lymphoblastic leukemia, so the T cells may come from the graft donor. CDR3: CARSGGGTDTQYF. The CDR3 coding sequence is TGTGCCAGATCTGGGGGAGGAACAGATACGCAGTATTTT.